The clone carrying this TCR beta chain was detected many times. Antigen specificity is unknown. The CDR3 length is 12 residues. CDR1 is DFQATT and CDR2 is SNEGSKA in the germline V gene (reference sequence). Trimming shortened V by 1 base and J by 4 bases, and 7 bases separated the two germline ends. These data are taken from a study of CD8 T cells in ankylosing spondylitis. Quantitative 5'-RACE with molecular barcodes generated TCR beta libraries. TCRdb re-called the 5' RACE reads with MiXCR, one entry per CDR3 protein. The sample consists of about 240,000 distinct CDR3 sequences, 8% to 9.5% of them appearing once. Notes on the study in general: Clones tied to disease were said to be significantly enriched in matched ankylosing spondylitis synovial fluid. A motif of seven or eight highly homologous TCR beta variants was seen as apparently characteristic of ankylosing spondylitis blood. CD8+ cells made up the disease-linked clones, which were relatively rare in peripheral blood.

The chain combines TRBV20-1 with TRBJ1-2; D unclear. This clonotype originated in a male donor with ankylosing spondylitis or in good health (not recorded which). Sequencing used blood, either unsorted or a sorted T cell fraction (not recorded which). Written as DNA, the CDR3 is TGCAGTGCTAGAGGTTCAGGCTATGGCTACACCTTC. As protein: CSARGSGYGYTF.